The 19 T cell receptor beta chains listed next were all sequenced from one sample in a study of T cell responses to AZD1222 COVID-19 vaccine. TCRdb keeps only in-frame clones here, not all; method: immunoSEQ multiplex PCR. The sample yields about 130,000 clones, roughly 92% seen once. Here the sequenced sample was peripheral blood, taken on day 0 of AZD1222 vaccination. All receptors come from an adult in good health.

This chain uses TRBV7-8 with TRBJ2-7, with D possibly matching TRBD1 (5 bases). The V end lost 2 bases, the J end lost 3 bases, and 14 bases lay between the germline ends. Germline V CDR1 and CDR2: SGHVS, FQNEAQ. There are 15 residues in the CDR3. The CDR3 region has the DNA TGTGCCAGCAGCTTACAGGGTTCAGAACACTACGAGCAGTACTTC. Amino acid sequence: CASSLQGSEHYEQYF.

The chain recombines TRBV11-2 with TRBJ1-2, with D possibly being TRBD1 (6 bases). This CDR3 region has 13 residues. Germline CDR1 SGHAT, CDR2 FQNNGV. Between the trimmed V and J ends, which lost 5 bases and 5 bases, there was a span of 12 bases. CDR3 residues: CASSQGGGYGYTF. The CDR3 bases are TGTGCCAGCAGCCAGGGAGGGGGTTATGGCTACACCTTC.

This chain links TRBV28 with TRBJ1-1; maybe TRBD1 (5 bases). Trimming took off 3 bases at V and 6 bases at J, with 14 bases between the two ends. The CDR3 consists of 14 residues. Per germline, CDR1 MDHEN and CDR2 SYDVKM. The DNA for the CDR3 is TGTGCCAGCAGTTTGAGTTTGGGGGATGCTGAAGCTTTCTTT. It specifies CASSLSLGDAEAFF.

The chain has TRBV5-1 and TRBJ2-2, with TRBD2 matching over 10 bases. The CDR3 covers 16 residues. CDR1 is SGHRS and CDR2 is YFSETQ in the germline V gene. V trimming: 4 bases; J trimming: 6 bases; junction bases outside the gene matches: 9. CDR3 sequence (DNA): TGCGCCAGCAGCGATCTAGCGGGAGCGGGGGCCGGGGAGCTGTTTTTT. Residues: CASSDLAGAGAGELFF.

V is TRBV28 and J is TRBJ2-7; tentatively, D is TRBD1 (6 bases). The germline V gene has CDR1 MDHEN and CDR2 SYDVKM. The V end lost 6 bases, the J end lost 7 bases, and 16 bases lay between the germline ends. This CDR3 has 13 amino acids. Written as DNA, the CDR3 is TGTGCCAGCAGACTCCCCACAGGGCGGGAGCAGTACTTC. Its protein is CASRLPTGREQYF.

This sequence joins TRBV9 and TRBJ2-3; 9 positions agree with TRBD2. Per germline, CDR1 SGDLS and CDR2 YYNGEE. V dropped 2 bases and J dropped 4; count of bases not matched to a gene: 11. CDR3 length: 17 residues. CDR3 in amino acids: CASSVGLTSGLPDTQYF. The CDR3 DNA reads TGTGCCAGCAGCGTTGGATTGACTAGCGGCTTGCCAGATACGCAGTATTTT.

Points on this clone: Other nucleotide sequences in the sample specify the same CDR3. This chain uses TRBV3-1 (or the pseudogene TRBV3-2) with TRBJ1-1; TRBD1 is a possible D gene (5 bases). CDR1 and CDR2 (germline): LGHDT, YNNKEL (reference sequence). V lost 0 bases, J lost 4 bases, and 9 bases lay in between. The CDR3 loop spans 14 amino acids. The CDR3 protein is CASSQDGGGTEAFF. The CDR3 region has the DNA TGTGCCAGCAGCCAAGATGGGGGGGGCACTGAAGCTTTCTTT.

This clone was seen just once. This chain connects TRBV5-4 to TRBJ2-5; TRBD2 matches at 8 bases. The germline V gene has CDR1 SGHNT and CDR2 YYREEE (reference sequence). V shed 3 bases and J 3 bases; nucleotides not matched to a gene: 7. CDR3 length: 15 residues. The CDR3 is CASSSSSGGEETQYF. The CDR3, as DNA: TGTGCCAGCAGCTCCTCGAGCGGGGGTGAAGAGACCCAGTACTTC.

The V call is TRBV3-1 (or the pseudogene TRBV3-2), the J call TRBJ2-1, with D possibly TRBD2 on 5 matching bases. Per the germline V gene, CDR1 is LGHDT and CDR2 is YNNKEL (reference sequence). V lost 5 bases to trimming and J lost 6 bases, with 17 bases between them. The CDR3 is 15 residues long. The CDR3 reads CASSYNGVRGNEQFF. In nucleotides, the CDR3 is TGTGCCAGCAGCTATAACGGGGTTAGAGGCAATGAGCAGTTCTTC.

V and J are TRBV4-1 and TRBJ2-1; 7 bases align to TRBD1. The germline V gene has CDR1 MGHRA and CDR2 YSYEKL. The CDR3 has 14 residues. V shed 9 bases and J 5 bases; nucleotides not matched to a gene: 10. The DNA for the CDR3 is TGCGCCAGTAAGGGACAGAGAAAAAACAATGAGCAGTTCTTC. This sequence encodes CASKGQRKNNEQFF.

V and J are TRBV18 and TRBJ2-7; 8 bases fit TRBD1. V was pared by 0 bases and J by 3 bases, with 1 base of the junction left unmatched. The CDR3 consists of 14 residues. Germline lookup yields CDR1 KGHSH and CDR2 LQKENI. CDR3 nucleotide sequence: TGTGCCAGCTCACCACCGGACAGGGTCTACGAGCAGTACTTC. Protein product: CASSPPDRVYEQYF.

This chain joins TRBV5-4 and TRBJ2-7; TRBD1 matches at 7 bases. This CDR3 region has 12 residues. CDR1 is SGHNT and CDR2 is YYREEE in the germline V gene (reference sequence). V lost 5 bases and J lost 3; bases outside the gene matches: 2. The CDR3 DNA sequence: TGTGCCAGCAGTCACAGGGGCTACGAGCAGTACTTC. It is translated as CASSHRGYEQYF.

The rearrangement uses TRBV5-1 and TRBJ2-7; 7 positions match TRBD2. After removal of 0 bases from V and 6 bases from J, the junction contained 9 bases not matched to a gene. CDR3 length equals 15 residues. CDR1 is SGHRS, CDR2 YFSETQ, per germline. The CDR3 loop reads CASSLEGGSKGEQYF. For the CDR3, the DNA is TGCGCCAGCAGCTTGGAAGGCGGGAGTAAAGGCGAGCAGTACTTC.

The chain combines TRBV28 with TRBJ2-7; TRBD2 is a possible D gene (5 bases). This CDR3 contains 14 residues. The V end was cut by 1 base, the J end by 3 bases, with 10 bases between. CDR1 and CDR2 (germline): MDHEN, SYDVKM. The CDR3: CASSLYGGYYEQYF. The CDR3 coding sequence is TGTGCCAGCAGTTTATACGGCGGGTACTACGAGCAGTACTTC.

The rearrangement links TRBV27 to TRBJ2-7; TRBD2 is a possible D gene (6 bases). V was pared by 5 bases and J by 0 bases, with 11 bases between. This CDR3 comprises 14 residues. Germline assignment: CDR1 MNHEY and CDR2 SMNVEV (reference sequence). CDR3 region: CASSRGSPSYEQYF. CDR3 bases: TGTGCCAGCAGTCGGGGGTCCCCCTCCTACGAGCAGTACTTC.

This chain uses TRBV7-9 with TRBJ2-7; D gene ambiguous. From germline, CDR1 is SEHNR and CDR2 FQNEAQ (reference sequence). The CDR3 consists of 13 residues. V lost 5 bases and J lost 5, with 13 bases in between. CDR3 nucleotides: TGTGCCAGCAGCCAGAGAAATCAGCACGAGCAGTACTTC. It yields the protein CASSQRNQHEQYF.

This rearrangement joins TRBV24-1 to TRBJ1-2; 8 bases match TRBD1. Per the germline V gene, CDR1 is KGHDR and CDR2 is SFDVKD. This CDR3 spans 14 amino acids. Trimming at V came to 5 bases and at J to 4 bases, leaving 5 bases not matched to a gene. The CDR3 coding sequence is TGTGCCACCAGTGCAGGGGGCAATAGCTATGGCTACACCTTC. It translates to CATSAGGNSYGYTF.

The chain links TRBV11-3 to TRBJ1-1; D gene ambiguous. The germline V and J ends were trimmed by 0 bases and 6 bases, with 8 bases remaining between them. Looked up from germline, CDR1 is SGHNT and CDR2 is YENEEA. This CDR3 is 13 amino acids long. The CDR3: CASSLEAHSEAFF. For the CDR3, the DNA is TGTGCCAGCAGCTTAGAGGCTCACTCTGAAGCTTTCTTT.

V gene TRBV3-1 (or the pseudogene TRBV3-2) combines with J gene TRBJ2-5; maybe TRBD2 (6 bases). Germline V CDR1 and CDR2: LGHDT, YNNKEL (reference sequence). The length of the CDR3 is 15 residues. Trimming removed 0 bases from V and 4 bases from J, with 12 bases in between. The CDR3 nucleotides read TGTGCCAGCAGCCAAGATCCGGGAGTCGGAGAGACCCAGTACTTC. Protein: CASSQDPGVGETQYF.